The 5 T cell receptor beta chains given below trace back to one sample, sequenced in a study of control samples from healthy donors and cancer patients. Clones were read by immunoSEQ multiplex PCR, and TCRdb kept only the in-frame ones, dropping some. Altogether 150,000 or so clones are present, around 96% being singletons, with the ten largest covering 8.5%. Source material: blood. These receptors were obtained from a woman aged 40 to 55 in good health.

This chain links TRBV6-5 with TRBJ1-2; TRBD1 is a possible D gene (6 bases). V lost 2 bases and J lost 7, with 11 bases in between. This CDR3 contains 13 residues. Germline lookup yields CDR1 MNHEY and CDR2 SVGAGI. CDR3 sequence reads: CASSYAGVSGYTF. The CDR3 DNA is TGTGCCAGCAGTTACGCAGGGGTTTCTGGCTACACCTTC.

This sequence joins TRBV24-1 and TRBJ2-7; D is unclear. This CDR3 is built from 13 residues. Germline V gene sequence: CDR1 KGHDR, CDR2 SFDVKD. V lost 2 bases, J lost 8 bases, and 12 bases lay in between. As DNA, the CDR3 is TGTGCCACCAGTGATTCTACAGATGAAAAGCAGTACTTC. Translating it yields CATSDSTDEKQYF.

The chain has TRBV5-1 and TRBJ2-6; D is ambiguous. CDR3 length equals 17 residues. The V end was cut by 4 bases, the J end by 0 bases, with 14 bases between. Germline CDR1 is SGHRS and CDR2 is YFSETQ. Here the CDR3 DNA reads TGCGCCAGCAGCCCGACTTATTCCAACTCTGGGGCCAACGTCCTGACTTTC. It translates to CASSPTYSNSGANVLTF.

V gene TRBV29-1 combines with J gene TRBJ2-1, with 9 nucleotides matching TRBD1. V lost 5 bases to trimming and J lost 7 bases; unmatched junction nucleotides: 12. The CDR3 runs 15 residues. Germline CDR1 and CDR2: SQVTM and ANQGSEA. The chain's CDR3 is CSVRPGQGIRNEQFF. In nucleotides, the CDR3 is TGCAGCGTTCGTCCAGGACAGGGGATTCGGAATGAGCAGTTCTTC.

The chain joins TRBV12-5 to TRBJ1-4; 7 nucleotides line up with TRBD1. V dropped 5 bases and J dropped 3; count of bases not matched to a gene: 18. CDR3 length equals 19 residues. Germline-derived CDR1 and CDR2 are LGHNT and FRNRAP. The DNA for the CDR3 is TGTGCTAGTGGTCAAAAAGGGACAGACACTCTTAGCCCTAATGAAAAACTGTTTTTT. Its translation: CASGQKGTDTLSPNEKLFF.